These T cell receptor beta chains were read from a single sample in a study of cytomegalovirus exposure and HLA in healthy donors. The data were produced by immunoSEQ multiplex PCR, yet TCRdb's version contains in-frame clones alone and is incomplete. The sample shows about 140,000 clones, roughly 80% of them seen only once. The sample consisted of PBMCs. These TCRs come from a woman in her forties or fifties in good health and CMV-seropositive. Each CDR3 is given with its conserved first and last residue. Fields, in order: CDR3 protein, CDR3 DNA, CDR3 length, D gene, J gene, clone size, V gene. A D gene is named only where the DNA matches it firmly. Not every row has a clone size; where given, it reads once, few, many or a size class.

cdr3_aa: CASSFSGDRGQPQHF
cdr3_nt: TGTGCCAGCAGCTTTAGTGGGGACAGGGGCCAGCCCCAGCATTTT
cdr3_length: 15
d_call: TRBD1
j_call: TRBJ1-5
clone_size: NA
v_call: TRBV7-6

cdr3_aa: CAISEYFPPSSGANVLTF
cdr3_nt: TGTGCCATCAGTGAGTACTTTCCCCCAAGCTCTGGGGCCAACGTCCTGACTTTC
cdr3_length: 18
d_call: NA
j_call: TRBJ2-6
clone_size: few
v_call: TRBV10-3

cdr3_aa: CASSYDSEQFF
cdr3_nt: TGTGCCAGCAGCTACGACAGTGAGCAGTTCTTC
cdr3_length: 11
d_call: NA
j_call: TRBJ2-1
clone_size: NA
v_call: TRBV2

cdr3_aa: CASSQDFGLPYGYTF
cdr3_nt: TGCGCCAGCAGCCAAGATTTCGGGTTACCCTATGGCTACACCTTC
cdr3_length: 15
d_call: NA
j_call: TRBJ1-2
clone_size: NA
v_call: TRBV4-3

cdr3_aa: CAGPPGGEEETQYF
cdr3_nt: TGCGCCGGCCCCCCCGGGGGTGAAGAAGAGACCCAGTACTTC
cdr3_length: 14
d_call: NA
j_call: TRBJ2-5
clone_size: NA
v_call: TRBV5-1

cdr3_aa: CASSRVLTGGSQPQHF
cdr3_nt: TGTGCCAGCAGCCGCGTATTAACGGGAGGCAGTCAGCCCCAGCATTTT
cdr3_length: 16
d_call: NA
j_call: TRBJ1-5
clone_size: NA
v_call: TRBV14

cdr3_aa: CASRPGLEGGYTF
cdr3_nt: TGTGCCAGCAGACCGGGACTAGAGGGTGGCTACACCTTC
cdr3_length: 13
d_call: NA
j_call: TRBJ1-2
clone_size: NA
v_call: TRBV6-5

cdr3_aa: CAVAQGSGNTIYF
cdr3_nt: TGTGCAGTCGCTCAGGGCTCTGGAAACACCATATATTTT
cdr3_length: 13
d_call: NA
j_call: TRBJ1-3
clone_size: NA
v_call: TRBV30

cdr3_aa: CASKPYSTVRDGYTF
cdr3_nt: TGTGCCAGCAAACCTTATTCGACGGTCCGGGATGGCTACACCTTC
cdr3_length: 15
d_call: NA
j_call: TRBJ1-2
clone_size: once
v_call: TRBV6-1

cdr3_aa: CSVPNAPAAGYTF
cdr3_nt: TGCAGCGTTCCTAATGCCCCGGCGGCCGGCTACACCTTC
cdr3_length: 13
d_call: NA
j_call: TRBJ1-2
clone_size: NA
v_call: TRBV29-1

cdr3_aa: CASSFPGGFGYTF
cdr3_nt: TGTGCCAGCAGTTTTCCAGGGGGCTTTGGCTACACCTTC
cdr3_length: 13
d_call: TRBD1
j_call: TRBJ1-2
clone_size: NA
v_call: TRBV28

cdr3_aa: CASSSAPGDGYTF
cdr3_nt: TGTGCCAGCAGCAGTGCCCCAGGGGATGGCTACACCTTC
cdr3_length: 13
d_call: NA
j_call: TRBJ1-2
clone_size: NA
v_call: TRBV9

cdr3_aa: CASSDNPGTGILDTQYF
cdr3_nt: TGTGCCAGCAGTGACAATCCGGGGACAGGGATTTTAGATACGCAGTATTTT
cdr3_length: 17
d_call: TRBD1
j_call: TRBJ2-3
clone_size: few
v_call: TRBV6-4

cdr3_aa: CAISDLNREGSYGYTF
cdr3_nt: TGTGCCATCAGTGATCTGAACAGGGAAGGCTCTTATGGCTACACCTTC
cdr3_length: 16
d_call: NA
j_call: TRBJ1-2
clone_size: NA
v_call: TRBV10-3

cdr3_aa: CASSNKLAGGYNEQFF
cdr3_nt: TGTGCCAGCAGCAACAAACTAGCGGGGGGTTACAATGAGCAGTTCTTC
cdr3_length: 16
d_call: TRBD2
j_call: TRBJ2-1
clone_size: NA
v_call: TRBV5-4

cdr3_aa: CASTAFGGLNTEAFF
cdr3_nt: TGTGCCAGCACCGCCTTCGGGGGACTGAACACTGAAGCTTTCTTT
cdr3_length: 15
d_call: NA
j_call: TRBJ1-1
clone_size: NA
v_call: TRBV2